This T cell receptor (beta chain) was recovered during a study of beta chain features in type 1 diabetes. CDR1 and CDR2 (germline): SNHLY, FYNNEI. V lost 8 bases and J lost 3, with 29 bases in between. The CDR3 is 18 residues long. This clone has a handful of counts. Its antigen remains unknown. Sequenced material consisted of expressed TCRB transcripts (all of the isolated RNA was reverse transcribed). Naive, central memory and regulatory T cell samples averaged around 3.9 million reads. Libraries were prepared by immunoSEQ multiplex PCR; TCRdb keeps only in-frame clonotypes and omits some of them. The sample holds fewer than 550,000 clones, 9.5% to 12% seen once. Broader study findings: VDJ junctions from patients with type 1 diabetes contained fewer insertions and more deletions. It was not settled here whether HLA type affects TCRB rearrangement.

The material sequenced was naive CD4+ T cells from blood. The chain uses TRBV2 and TRBJ2-7; tentatively, D is TRBD1 (5 bases). This TCR was recovered from a woman aged 18-29 years in good health. As DNA, the CDR3 is TGTGCCAGCCTCCTCGGAAACAGGCTCCAACTCCGAAGCTACGAGCAGTACTTC. Protein product: CASLLGNRLQLRSYEQYF.